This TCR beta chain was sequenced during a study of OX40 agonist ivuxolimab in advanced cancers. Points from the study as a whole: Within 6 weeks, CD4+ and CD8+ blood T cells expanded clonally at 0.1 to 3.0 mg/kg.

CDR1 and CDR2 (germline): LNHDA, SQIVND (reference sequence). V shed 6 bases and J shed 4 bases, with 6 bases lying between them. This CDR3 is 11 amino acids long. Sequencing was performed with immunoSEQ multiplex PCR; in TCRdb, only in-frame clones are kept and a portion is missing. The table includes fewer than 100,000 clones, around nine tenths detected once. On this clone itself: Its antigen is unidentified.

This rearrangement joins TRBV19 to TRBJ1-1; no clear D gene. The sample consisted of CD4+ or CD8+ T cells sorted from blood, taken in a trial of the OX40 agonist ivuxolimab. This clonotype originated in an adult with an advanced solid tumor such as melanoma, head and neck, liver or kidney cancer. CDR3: CASRRSTEAFF. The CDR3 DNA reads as TGTGCCAGTAGGAGGTCCACTGAAGCTTTCTTT.